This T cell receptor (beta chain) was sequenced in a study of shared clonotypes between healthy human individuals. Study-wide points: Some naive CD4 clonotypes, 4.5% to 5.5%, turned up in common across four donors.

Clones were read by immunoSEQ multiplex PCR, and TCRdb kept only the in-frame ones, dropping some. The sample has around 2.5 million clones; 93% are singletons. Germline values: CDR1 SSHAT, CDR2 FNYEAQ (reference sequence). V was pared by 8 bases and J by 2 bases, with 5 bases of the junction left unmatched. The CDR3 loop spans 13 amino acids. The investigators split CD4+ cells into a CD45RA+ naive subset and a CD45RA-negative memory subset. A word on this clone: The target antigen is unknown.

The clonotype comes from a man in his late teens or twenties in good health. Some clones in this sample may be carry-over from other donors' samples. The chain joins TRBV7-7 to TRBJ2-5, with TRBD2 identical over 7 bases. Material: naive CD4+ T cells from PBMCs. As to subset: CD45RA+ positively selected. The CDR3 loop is CASSWGGQETQYF. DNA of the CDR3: TGTGCCAGCTCCTGGGGAGGGCAAGAGACCCAGTACTTC. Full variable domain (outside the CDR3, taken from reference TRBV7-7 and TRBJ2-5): GAGVSQSPRYKVTKRGQDVTLRCDPISSHATLYWYQQALGQGPEFLTYFNYEAQPDKSGLPSDRFSAERPEGSISTLTIQRTEQRDSAMYRCASSWGGQETQYFGPGTRLLVL.